This T cell receptor (beta chain) is drawn from a study of CD8+CD57+ T cells in acquired aplastic anemia. Background on the study: When averaged, DNA from sorted CD4+ and CD8+ cells came to approximately 3 ug. General observations from the study: Significant differences in CD8+ Simpson's diversity were not observed between patients and controls. Patients and controls shared fewer than 30 CD8+ CDR3 sequences.

Comment on this clonotype: Its antigen is as yet unknown. Germline is not matched at one junction end, which may reflect a read error.

All patients picked for sequencing had shown, by flow cytometry, an expansion of CD8+CD57+ cells. Patients were therapy-naive when their blood was sampled. The use of genomic DNA as template underpinned the TCR beta VDJ and CDR3 profiling. TCRdb re-derived calls from the reads in MiXCR, one entry per CDR3 protein. The repertoire includes around 200,000 distinct CDR3 sequences, approximately 65% of them detected once, and around three fifths sits in the top ten. This CDR3 has 17 residues. Per the germline V gene, CDR1 is LNHNV and CDR2 is YYDKDF (reference sequence). The genes are TRBV15 and TRBJ2-1, with 7 nucleotides matching TRBD2. The sequence came from a human donor with aplastic anemia. Sequencing was done on a sample of sorted CD4+, CD8+, or CD8+CD57+ T cells (not recorded which) from PBMCs. This CDR3 reads CATSRDPLGRGLNEQFF. The CDR3 DNA is TGTGCCACCAGCAGAGATCCCCTAGGGCGGGGGTTGAATGAGCAGTTTTTC.